This is a list of T cell receptor beta chains from one sample in a study of T cells expressing NK-cell markers. TCRdb processed the 5' RACE reads again and assigns one entry to each CDR3 protein, with no DNA. Its listing shows 150,000 or so distinct CDR3 sequences. Sequences were obtained from blood T cells: a sorted CD56 or NKG2C T cell subset, CD4+ or CD8+ T cells, or bulk PBMC T cells (not recorded which). Every receptor here comes from a woman between 18 and 70 years old in good health. Both conserved end residues are part of each CDR3. Each record gives: J gene, V gene, CDR3 protein.

j_call: TRBJ2-3; v_call: TRBV11-2; cdr3_aa: CASSATGLADTQYF
j_call: TRBJ2-3; v_call: TRBV7-2; cdr3_aa: CASSEYGTDTDTQYF
j_call: TRBJ2-1; v_call: TRBV5-1; cdr3_aa: CASSTPTSGRSYNEQFF
j_call: TRBJ2-1; v_call: TRBV10-3; cdr3_aa: CAISELIAGAYNEQFF
j_call: TRBJ2-3; v_call: TRBV6-2/TRBV6-3; cdr3_aa: CASRDLLGTDTQYF
j_call: TRBJ2-7; v_call: TRBV12-3/TRBV12-4; cdr3_aa: CASSSRLVTYEQYF
j_call: TRBJ2-3; v_call: TRBV7-9; cdr3_aa: CASSSLIRTDTQYF
j_call: TRBJ2-1; v_call: TRBV29-1; cdr3_aa: CSVDRQGELIGNEQFF
j_call: TRBJ2-1; v_call: TRBV4-2; cdr3_aa: CASSRESTGRGNEQFF
j_call: TRBJ2-1; v_call: TRBV3-1; cdr3_aa: CASSQDVAAGFDEQFF
j_call: TRBJ2-1; v_call: TRBV20-1; cdr3_aa: CSARVREGSYNEQFF
j_call: TRBJ2-1; v_call: TRBV12-3/TRBV12-4; cdr3_aa: CASSLVQAGYNEQFF
j_call: TRBJ1-5; v_call: TRBV2; cdr3_aa: CASSYSGQGYGNQPQHF
j_call: TRBJ2-3; v_call: TRBV7-9; cdr3_aa: CASSKGQLYSTDTQYF
j_call: TRBJ2-1; v_call: TRBV15; cdr3_aa: CATSRRTGFNNEQFF
j_call: TRBJ1-5; v_call: TRBV10-3; cdr3_aa: CAISRDRGRGQPQHF
j_call: TRBJ1-4; v_call: TRBV20-1; cdr3_aa: CSAPSAGSNEKLFF
j_call: TRBJ2-1; v_call: TRBV29-1; cdr3_aa: CSMRVQGVEQFF
j_call: TRBJ2-2; v_call: TRBV3-1; cdr3_aa: CASRHRDFTGELFF
j_call: TRBJ2-2; v_call: TRBV14; cdr3_aa: CASSPLKAPNTGELFF
j_call: TRBJ2-5; v_call: TRBV12-3/TRBV12-4; cdr3_aa: CASSLNLGAETQYF
j_call: TRBJ1-1; v_call: TRBV7-2; cdr3_aa: CASSLQGHAEAFF
j_call: TRBJ1-2; v_call: TRBV5-1; cdr3_aa: CASSLADVYGYTF
j_call: TRBJ2-2; v_call: TRBV11-2; cdr3_aa: CASSHSGANTGELFF
j_call: TRBJ1-2; v_call: TRBV20-1; cdr3_aa: CSAQEGDYGYTF
j_call: TRBJ2-3; v_call: TRBV18; cdr3_aa: CASSPWGSGGTDTQYF
j_call: TRBJ2-6; v_call: TRBV12-3/TRBV12-4; cdr3_aa: CASRAGEAGANVLTF
j_call: TRBJ2-7; v_call: TRBV7-2; cdr3_aa: CASSLVEGALPYEQYF
j_call: TRBJ2-6; v_call: TRBV7-3; cdr3_aa: CASTPFSFGANVLTF
j_call: TRBJ2-1; v_call: TRBV28; cdr3_aa: CASSLVEEQFF
j_call: TRBJ1-2; v_call: TRBV15; cdr3_aa: CATSRDQGNYGYTF
j_call: TRBJ1-2; v_call: TRBV20-1; cdr3_aa: CSAREGGQGARSYTF
j_call: TRBJ2-5; v_call: TRBV15; cdr3_aa: CATSSRVSETQYF